Each of the 28 T cell receptor beta chains below was sequenced from the same sample in a study of T-cell memory formation after mild COVID-19. TCRdb reprocessed the 5' RACE reads via MiXCR and lists one record per CDR3 protein. The sample carries about 150,000 distinct CDR3 sequences, 20% to 25% recorded once. The sequenced material came from PBMCs or a T cell subset sorted from them (not recorded which). The receptors here all came from an adult woman who had mild COVID-19 (a few samples of this study predate the infection). Cell type and time point are not known.

There are a few counts of this clonotype. The chain carries TRBV5-5 and TRBJ2-7, with TRBD1 identical over 8 bases. The CDR3 runs to 15 residues. Germline V gives CDR1 SGHKS, CDR2 YYEKEE (reference sequence). The V segment lost 4 bases and the J segment 7 bases; nucleotides outside the gene matches: 13. In DNA, the CDR3 is TGTGCCAGCAGCCTTTCCGGGACAGGTACTTTGGAGCAGTACTTC. Residues: CASSLSGTGTLEQYF.

This clonotype was counted at least ten times. The J gene is TRBJ2-2, the V gene TRBV7-6, with no clear D. CDR1 is SGHVS, CDR2 FNYEAQ, per germline. V lost 0 bases and J lost 7, with 0 bases in between. This CDR3 is built from 11 residues. The CDR3 loop is CASSLAGELFF. CDR3 sequence (DNA): TGTGCCAGCAGCTTAGCCGGGGAGCTGTTTTTT.

The chain is built from TRBV25-1 and TRBJ2-1, with D possibly being TRBD1 or TRBD2 (5 bases each). Germline V lookup: CDR1 MGHDK, CDR2 SYGVNS. This CDR3 spans 13 amino acids. V lost 5 bases to trimming and J lost 10 bases, with 15 bases between them. CDR3 amino acids: CASSRSRGQEQFF. In nucleotides, the CDR3 is TGTGCCAGCAGTAGGTCGAGGGGCCAGGAGCAGTTCTTC.

The chain employs TRBV6-6 and TRBJ2-2, with D possibly matching TRBD2 (6 bases). The germline gives CDR1 MNHNY, CDR2 SVGAGI (reference sequence). The V end lost 2 bases, the J end lost 4 bases, and 8 bases lay between the germline ends. The CDR3 spans 14 residues. CDR3 in amino acids: CASSYMGGTGELFF. The CDR3 DNA sequence: TGTGCCAGCAGTTACATGGGGGGCACCGGGGAGCTGTTTTTT.

This clonotype was seen repeatedly, ten times or more. The gene calls are TRBV20-1 and TRBJ2-7, with a tentative D call TRBD1 (6 bases). Germline assignment: CDR1 DFQATT and CDR2 SNEGSKA (reference sequence). The CDR3 runs to 12 residues. Trimming shortened V by 6 bases and J by 0 bases, and 9 bases separated the two germline ends. The CDR3: CSAQTGSYEQYF. The CDR3 nucleotides are TGCAGTGCACAGACAGGCTCCTACGAGCAGTACTTC.

The rearrangement links TRBV14 to TRBJ2-1; D is uncertain. This CDR3 has 15 amino acids. V lost 0 bases and J 6 bases, leaving 12 bases between the germline ends. Germline assignment: CDR1 SGHDN and CDR2 FVKESK. The CDR3 sequence: CASSQDLYSFNEQFF. DNA for the CDR3: TGTGCCAGCAGCCAAGATCTATACAGTTTCAATGAGCAGTTCTTC.

The rearrangement joins TRBV3-1 to TRBJ2-7; no firm D call. V lost 7 bases and J 3 bases, leaving 7 bases between the germline ends. This CDR3 region has 11 residues. Germline V gene lookup returns CDR1 LGHDT and CDR2 YNNKEL (reference sequence). CDR3 sequence: CASTDGYEQYF. CDR3 nucleotides: TGTGCCAGCACCGACGGCTACGAGCAGTACTTC.

The J gene is TRBJ2-3, the V gene TRBV11-3; D could derive from TRBD1 or TRBD2 (5 bases each). The CDR3 totals 15 residues. Trimming left V 4 bases short and J 1 base short, with 12 bases between. Looked up from germline, CDR1 is SGHNT and CDR2 is YENEEA. CDR3 DNA sequence: TGTGCCAGCAGCTCACCCCTGGGGGGCACAGATACGCAGTATTTT. This encodes CASSSPLGGTDTQYF.

The CDR3 region is CASRDGAGTEAFF. The DNA for the CDR3 is TGTGCCAGCAGGGATGGGGCTGGTACTGAAGCTTTCTTT. The chain links TRBV6-7 to TRBJ1-1; tentative D call: TRBD1 (5 bases). TRBV6-7 is recorded as an ORF, its role being uncertain. There are 13 residues in the CDR3. V was trimmed by 6 bases and J by 5 bases, leaving 13 bases between them.

This clonotype was counted between two and nine times. The genes are TRBV4-2 and TRBJ2-1, with 9 nucleotides matching TRBD2. The CDR3 has 17 amino acids. Germline loops: CDR1 LGHNA, CDR2 YNFKEQ. V lost 4 bases, J lost 5 bases, and 12 bases stayed unmatched. The CDR3 spells CASSREIAGEGNNEQFF. The CDR3 bases are TGTGCCAGCAGCCGCGAGATAGCGGGAGAGGGTAACAATGAGCAGTTCTTC.

This clonotype was seen a few times. The chain couples TRBV5-1 to TRBJ2-1; TRBD2 might be the D (5 bases). The CDR3 is 13 amino acids. V was pared by 0 bases and J by 5 bases, with 6 bases between. Germline CDR1 and CDR2: SGHRS and YFSETQ. Here the CDR3 reads CASSLVRDNEQFF. CDR3 sequence (DNA): TGCGCCAGCAGCTTGGTGCGGGACAATGAGCAGTTCTTC.

The chain recombines TRBV4-1 with TRBJ2-7; possible D gene TRBD2, 6 bases. Trimming took off 0 bases at V and 0 bases at J, with 15 bases between the two ends. Germline V gene data show CDR1 as MGHRA and CDR2 as YSYEKL. The CDR3 is made up of 17 amino acids. DNA for the CDR3: TGCGCCAGCAGCCAAGATTTTGGGGAGGAATACTCCTACGAGCAGTACTTC. Translating it yields CASSQDFGEEYSYEQYF.

This chain uses TRBV12-3 or TRBV12-4 with TRBJ2-1; D gene ambiguous. This CDR3 region has 11 residues. The V end was cut by 6 bases, the J end by 5 bases, with 5 bases between. The CDR3 DNA reads TGTGCCAGCAGGCTCGACAATGAGCAGTTCTTC. Its translation: CASRLDNEQFF.

The chain combines TRBV11-1 with TRBJ2-7, with D maybe TRBD2 (6 bases). Per the germline V gene, CDR1 is SGHAT and CDR2 is FQDESV (reference sequence). This CDR3 contains 16 residues. The V end was cut by 0 bases, the J end by 3 bases, with 15 bases between. Here the CDR3 reads CASSLAGGAGDYEQYF. The CDR3 nucleotides are TGTGCCAGCAGCTTAGCAGGCGGGGCTGGGGACTACGAGCAGTACTTC.

This clonotype was seen only a few times. The chain employs TRBV5-1 and TRBJ2-3; 16 positions agree with TRBD2. The germline CDR1 and CDR2 sequences are SGHRS and YFSETQ. V trimming: 5 bases; J trimming: 7 bases; junction bases outside the gene matches: 10. This CDR3 spans 17 amino acids. Written as DNA, the CDR3 is TGCGCCAGCAGTATGGGACTAGCGGGAGGGCCTAGGAATACGCAGTATTTT. Translated, it gives CASSMGLAGGPRNTQYF. The full variable domain, its missing parts supplied by reference TRBV5-1 and TRBJ2-3, is KAGVTQTPRYLIKTRGQQVTLSCSPISGHRSVSWYQQTPGQGLQFLFEYFSETQRNKGNFPGRFSGRQFSNSRSEMNVSTLELGDSALYLCASSMGLAGGPRNTQYFGPGTRLTVL.

The chain employs TRBV20-1 and TRBJ1-2; no firm D call. CDR1 is DFQATT and CDR2 is SNEGSKA in the germline V gene (reference sequence). CDR3 length: 11 residues. Trimming cost V 5 bases and J 2 bases, with 6 bases left between them. The CDR3 here is CSAGRNYGYTF. The CDR3 DNA reads TGCAGTGCTGGACGGAACTATGGCTACACCTTC.

The V call is TRBV7-3, the J call TRBJ2-1; D may correspond to TRBD1 or TRBD2 (6 bases each). The CDR3 runs 16 residues. V gave up 5 bases and J gave up 7 bases, with 21 bases separating them. CDR1 and CDR2 (germline): SGHTA, FQGTGA. CDR3 nucleotide sequence: TGTGCCAGCAGCGCTGTCCCGGGGGCCATCGGGAATGAGCAGTTCTTC. It codes for CASSAVPGAIGNEQFF.

This clonotype was seen more than once but under ten times. J is TRBJ2-4 and V is TRBV2; D may correspond to TRBD1 or TRBD2 (5 bases each). Looked up from germline, CDR1 is SNHLY and CDR2 is FYNNEI. The V end lost 4 bases, the J end lost 3 bases, and 16 bases lay between the germline ends. The CDR3 covers 16 residues. CDR3 DNA: TGTGCCAGCAGTGGACCCCTGGGGGATGTCAAAAACATTCAGTACTTC. This encodes CASSGPLGDVKNIQYF.

This clonotype came up a few times. Sequence at one end of the junction differs from germline and may be a read error. V usage is TRBV7-7 and J usage is TRBJ2-3; the D gene is possibly TRBD2 (5 bases). The length of the CDR3 is 17 residues. Germline lookup yields CDR1 SSHAT and CDR2 FNYEAQ (reference sequence). The CDR3 DNA is TGTGCTAGCAGCTTAGCGAGCCGCGCAGTGAGCACAGATACGCAGTATTTT. The encoded protein is CASSLASRAVSTDTQYF. The complete variable domain, with remaining parts taken from reference TRBV7-7 and TRBJ2-3, reads GAGVSQSPRYKVTKRGQDVTLRCDPISSHATLYWYQQALGQGPEFLTYFNYEAQPDKSGLPSDRFSAERPEGSISTLTIQRTEQRDSAMYRCASSLASRAVSTDTQYFGPGTRLTVL.

This clonotype occurred a few times. The V call is TRBV5-1, the J call TRBJ1-1; TRBD1 might be the D (5 bases). V was trimmed by 2 bases and J by 4 bases, leaving 12 bases between them. CDR3 length: 14 residues. From germline, CDR1 is SGHRS and CDR2 YFSETQ. This chain's CDR3 is CASSFREDGTEAFF. Here the CDR3 DNA reads TGCGCCAGCAGCTTCAGGGAGGACGGCACTGAAGCTTTCTTT.

This clonotype came up a few times. The chain carries TRBV20-1 and TRBJ2-7; unclear D gene. Trimming left V 3 bases short and J 0 bases short, with 9 bases between. Looked up from germline, CDR1 is DFQATT and CDR2 is SNEGSKA (reference sequence). The CDR3 is 13 amino acids. The CDR3 reads CSARDVASYEQYF. The DNA for the CDR3 is TGCAGTGCTAGGGACGTAGCCTCCTACGAGCAGTACTTC.

This clonotype was picked up a small number of times. This chain uses TRBV4-1 with TRBJ1-1; TRBD1 might be the D (6 bases). V shed 4 bases and J shed 1 base, with 13 bases lying between them. Germline assignment: CDR1 MGHRA and CDR2 YSYEKL. The CDR3 totals 15 residues. DNA for the CDR3: TGCGCCAGCAGCCTCGCCGGACAGTCGAACACTGAAGCTTTCTTT. It codes for CASSLAGQSNTEAFF.

V and J are TRBV2 and TRBJ2-1; TRBD2 agrees at 11 bases. Germline-derived CDR1 and CDR2 are SNHLY and FYNNEI. Trimming took 9 bases from V and 8 from J; bases not matched to a gene: 6. The CDR3 is made up of 13 amino acids. Here the CDR3 reads CASPGLAVDEQFF. For the CDR3, the DNA is TGTGCCAGTCCGGGACTAGCGGTGGATGAGCAGTTCTTC.

The chain has TRBV24-1 and TRBJ2-1, with 7 nucleotides matching TRBD1. J lost 6 bases, V lost 4 bases, and 5 bases had no gene match. The CDR3 totals 14 residues. Germline V gene lookup returns CDR1 KGHDR and CDR2 SFDVKD. CDR3 nucleotides: TGTGCCACCAGTGACTGGGACAGAATCAATGAGCAGTTCTTC. Its protein product is CATSDWDRINEQFF.

This clonotype has more than one count but fewer than ten. The genes are TRBV7-9 and TRBJ1-2, with D unclear. The CDR3 runs 12 residues. Germline values: CDR1 SEHNR, CDR2 FQNEAQ (reference sequence). Trimming removed 3 bases at V and 7 bases at J, with 9 bases between. The CDR3 DNA follows: TGTGCCAGCAGCTTTTCCGGCGGTGGCTACACCTTC. Its protein is CASSFSGGGYTF.

The chain couples TRBV5-5 to TRBJ2-7; D perhaps matches TRBD2 (5 bases). The length of the CDR3 is 12 residues. V was cut by 0 bases and J by 6 bases, with 7 bases left in between. Germline-derived CDR1 and CDR2 are SGHKS and YYEKEE (reference sequence). The CDR3, as DNA: TGTGCCAGCAGCTTGGCTAGCATCGAGCAGTACTTC. This encodes CASSLASIEQYF.

This sequence joins TRBV7-8 and TRBJ2-3; TRBD1 matches 10 bases. The V gene's germline CDR1 is SGHVS and CDR2 FQNEAQ. The CDR3 is made up of 16 amino acids. Trimming at V came to 0 bases and at J to 4 bases, leaving 4 bases not matched to a gene. DNA for the CDR3: TGTGCCAGCAGCTTAGCCGGGACAGGGGTGTCAGATACGCAGTATTTT. Its translation is CASSLAGTGVSDTQYF.

This clonotype was counted a few times. The chain links TRBV14 to TRBJ2-7, with TRBD2 matching 13 bases. This CDR3 is 18 amino acids long. With 3 bases clipped from V and 4 bases from J, the junction kept 12 bases outside the gene matches. The germline CDR1 and CDR2 sequences are SGHDN and FVKESK. DNA for the CDR3: TGTGCCAGCAGCCACCCTACCGAGGGACTAGCGGGAATTTACGAGCAGTACTTC. Amino acids: CASSHPTEGLAGIYEQYF.